Listed below are T cell receptor beta chains from one sample, sequenced in a study of cytomegalovirus exposure and HLA in healthy donors. Assay: immunoSEQ multiplex PCR; the TCRdb copy retains only in-frame clones and omits some. Of 150,000 or so clones listed, 64% were seen once; the top ten hold under 3%. The sample taken for sequencing was PBMCs. All receptors come from a woman aged 25-40 years in good health and CMV-seropositive. Each CDR3 is given with its conserved first and last residue. D genes are given only for firm matches. Clone size, where shown, is once, few, many, or a class for clones that have expanded.

TRBD2	TRBV10-3	TRBJ2-3	.	CAISRGLAAGRADTQYF	TGTGCCATCAGTCGGGGACTAGCGGCAGGCCGGGCAGATACGCAGTATTTT
TRBD1	TRBV5-4	TRBJ1-3	few	CASSLQGASGNTIYF	TGTGCCAGCAGCTTGCAGGGGGCCTCTGGAAACACCATATATTTT
.	TRBV19	TRBJ2-5	.	CASSMMGSASQETQYF	TGTGCCAGTAGTATGATGGGGAGCGCCTCTCAAGAGACCCAGTACTTC
TRBD2	TRBV15	TRBJ2-1	few	CATLGLAGYNEQFF	TGTGCCACCCTGGGACTAGCGGGGTACAATGAGCAGTTCTTC
TRBD1	TRBV5-1	TRBJ2-2	.	CASSAYRGNTGELFF	TGCGCCAGCAGCGCCTACAGGGGGAACACCGGGGAGCTGTTTTTT
.	TRBV5-1	TRBJ1-6	.	CASSRETGVNSPLHF	TGCGCCAGCAGCAGAGAAACGGGAGTCAATTCACCCCTCCACTTT
.	TRBV5-1	TRBJ1-4	once	CASSLDGGIEKLFF	TGCGCCAGCAGCTTGGACGGGGGAATTGAAAAACTGTTTTTT
.	TRBV10-1	TRBJ2-7	.	CASSEGGYEQYF	TGCGCCAGCAGTGAAGGCGGGTACGAGCAGTACTTC
.	TRBV4-1	TRBJ1-2	.	CASSQELWGGGGYTF	TGCGCCAGCAGCCAAGAGTTATGGGGTGGAGGGGGCTACACCTTC
TRBD1	TRBV19	TRBJ2-1	.	CASTDGTVWGDEQFF	TGTGCCAGTACCGACGGGACAGTTTGGGGAGATGAGCAGTTCTTC
.	TRBV15	TRBJ2-2	.	CATSRDGTMNTGELFF	TGTGCCACCAGCAGAGATGGGACAATGAACACCGGGGAGCTGTTTTTT
.	TRBV27	TRBJ2-3	.	CASSLADTDTQYF	TGTGCCAGCAGCTTAGCGGACACAGATACGCAGTATTTT
.	TRBV10-3	TRBJ2-5	.	CAISQGGGWLETQYF	TGTGCCATCAGTCAAGGGGGGGGGTGGCTCGAGACCCAGTACTTC
.	TRBV14	TRBJ1-6	.	CASSQATGYSPLHF	TGTGCCAGCAGCCAAGCTACAGGGTATTCACCCCTCCACTTT
.	TRBV6-1	TRBJ1-6	.	CASSEGRVRNSPLHF	TGTGCCAGCAGTGAAGGCAGGGTGAGAAATTCACCCCTCCACTTT
.	TRBV2	TRBJ1-2	few	CASSEFPRRGKGYTF	TGTGCCAGCAGTGAATTTCCCCGGCGGGGTAAAGGCTACACCTTC